What follows are 27 T cell receptor beta chains derived from one specimen sequenced in a study of metastatic and nonmetastatic thyroid tumors. TCRdb re-processed the PCR reads through MiXCR. Of under 55,000 clones in the sample, approximately 17% were seen once. All patients reached thyroid surgery having received no treatment beforehand. Sequencing was done on a sample of blood. All receptors come from a female donor with papillary thyroid cancer or a benign thyroid nodule (not recorded which). Some clones in this sample may be carry-over from other donors' samples.

Points on this clone: Relative to the germline gene, one junction end is altered; a read error may explain this. Other DNA sequences from this sample encode an identical CDR3 as well. The gene calls are TRBV5-1 and TRBJ1-6; weak D call: TRBD1 (6 bases). Germline CDR1 is SGHRS and CDR2 is YFSETQ. The CDR3 is 17 amino acids. The CDR3: CASSLARGSGKASPLHF. The CDR3 DNA follows: TGCGCCAGCAGCTTGGCTAGGGGGTCGGGTAAGGCCTCACCCCTTCACTTT.

This clone was found a few times. Sequence at one end of the junction differs from germline and may be a read error. This chain uses TRBV19 with TRBJ2-6; D gene unclear. The CDR3 runs 14 residues. Germline loops: CDR1 LNHDA, CDR2 SQIVND (reference sequence). CDR3 protein: CASSLGSGSNFLTF. CDR3 in DNA: TGTGCCAGTAGTCTGGGCTCTGGGTCCAACTTCCTGACTTTC.

The table lists this clone with many counts. The chain joins TRBV3-1 to TRBJ1-5; D is possibly TRBD1 (5 bases). Germline V gives CDR1 LGHDT, CDR2 YNNKEL (reference sequence). V lost 1 base, J lost 9 bases, and 16 bases lay in between. The CDR3 has 15 amino acids. The CDR3 DNA is TGTGCCAGCAGCCAAGGTACAGGCCCAGGTGGGCCCCAGCATTTT. The encoded protein is CASSQGTGPGGPQHF.

This clone was counted a few times. Relative to the germline gene, one junction end is altered; a read error may explain this. V is TRBV6-1 and J is TRBJ2-2; TRBD2 matches 7 bases. The germline CDR1 and CDR2 sequences are MNHNS and SASEGT. This CDR3 comprises 16 residues. The CDR3 spells CASSPTEAGVTGELLF. The CDR3 nucleotides read TGTGCCAGCAGTCCCACCGAGGCGGGGGTCACCGGGGAGCTGCTTTTT.

This clone was observed many times. The V gene is TRBV6-1, the J gene TRBJ2-2, with TRBD2 identical over 11 bases. After removal of 6 bases from V and 7 bases from J, the junction contained 4 bases not matched to a gene. The CDR3 has 14 amino acids. CDR1 MNHNS and CDR2 SASEGT come from the germline V gene. The CDR3 is CASRTSGMVGELFF. CDR3 bases: TGTGCCAGCAGGACTAGCGGGATGGTCGGGGAGCTGTTTTTT.

On this clone: A much larger clone is a single base away; this may be a read error. The V gene is TRBV11-1, the J gene TRBJ2-5; 9 nucleotides agree with TRBD2. The CDR3 covers 18 residues. Germline-derived CDR1 and CDR2 are SGHAT and FQDESV (reference sequence). The V gene end was trimmed by 1 base and the J gene end by 3 bases; junction bases not matched to a gene: 12. The CDR3 reads CASSLGTSVTWGKETQYF. The CDR3 DNA reads as TGTGCCAGCAGCTTAGGGACTAGCGTGACTTGGGGAAAAGAGACCCAGTACTTC.

This clone has a handful of counts. The V and J genes are TRBV6-1 and TRBJ1-2; TRBD1 aligns across 7 bases. V gave up 5 bases and J gave up 7 bases; unmatched junction bases: 13. CDR1 MNHNS and CDR2 SASEGT come from the germline V gene. The CDR3 extends over 15 amino acids. In nucleotides, the CDR3 is TGTGCCAGCAGTCCCGGCCCTGGACAGGTTGGTGGCTACACCTTC. It codes for CASSPGPGQVGGYTF.

Comments on this clone: At one of its ends the junction is not consistent with the germline gene, which may arise from a read error. The chain links TRBV10-1 to TRBJ2-2; 7 bases agree with TRBD2. CDR3 size: 15 residues. Germline V lookup: CDR1 WNHNN, CDR2 SYGVQD (reference sequence). CDR3 amino acids: CAISALRGETGELFF. In DNA, the CDR3 is TGCGCCATCAGTGCCCTTCGGGGGGAGACCGGGGAGCTGTTTTTT.

This clone was found many times. The chain joins TRBV2 to TRBJ1-5; 7 bases match TRBD1. The CDR3 consists of 15 residues. V lost 7 bases to trimming and J lost 2 bases; unmatched junction nucleotides: 8. Germline V gene sequence: CDR1 SNHLY, CDR2 FYNNEI. DNA for the CDR3: TGTGCCAGCAACCGAGGGGACAGCGGCAATCAGCCCCAGCATTTT. It translates to CASNRGDSGNQPQHF.

With regard to this clone: A read error may be the cause here, since a much bigger clone is one base away. The chain is built from TRBV12-3 or TRBV12-4 and TRBJ1-4; D is ambiguous. This CDR3 is built from 15 residues. CDR3 loop: CANSQSRATNEKLFF. CDR3 in DNA: TGTGCCAACAGTCAGTCAAGGGCAACTAATGAAAAACTGTTTTTT.

In this sample, this clone turned up many times. The V and J genes are TRBV28 and TRBJ2-7; D is unclear. Germline V lookup: CDR1 MDHEN, CDR2 SYDVKM. Trimming cost V 5 bases and J 2 bases, with 13 bases left between them. The length of the CDR3 is 14 residues. CDR3 region: CASSVSTATYEQYF. The CDR3 DNA sequence: TGTGCCAGCAGTGTTAGTACAGCAACCTACGAGCAGTACTTC.

This clone was detected many times. This sequence joins TRBV28 and TRBJ2-1; D may be TRBD2 (6 bases). The CDR3 runs to 16 residues. Deletions cut 4 bases from V and 4 bases from J, with 17 bases between. CDR1 and CDR2 from the germline V gene are MDHEN and SYDVKM. In DNA, the CDR3 is TGTGCCAGCAGTTCGGTCGGTACGGGAGCGTACAATGAGCAGTTCTTC. Its translation is CASSSVGTGAYNEQFF. The whole variable domain, filled in from reference TRBV28 and TRBJ2-1, reads DVKVTQSSRYLVKRTGEKVFLECVQDMDHENMFWYRQDPGLGLRLIYFSYDVKMKEKGDIPEGYSVSREKKERFSLILESASTNQTSMYLCASSSVGTGAYNEQFFGPGTRLTVL.

This clone was seen at least ten times. The chain uses TRBV5-5 and TRBJ2-5; 10 bases agree with TRBD2. This CDR3 region has 15 residues. Germline V lookup: CDR1 SGHKS, CDR2 YYEKEE (reference sequence). The V gene end was trimmed by 2 bases and the J gene end by 2 bases; junction bases not matched to a gene: 3. The chain's CDR3 is CASSLVLAGQETQYF. The CDR3 coding sequence is TGTGCCAGCAGCTTAGTACTAGCGGGGCAAGAGACCCAGTACTTC.

This clone came up many times. J is TRBJ2-7 and V is TRBV19, with TRBD1 matching over 7 bases. This CDR3 comprises 16 residues. Trimming at V came to 6 bases and at J to 3 bases, leaving 14 bases not matched to a gene. Germline-derived CDR1 and CDR2 are LNHDA and SQIVND (reference sequence). CDR3 region: CASRRDANSGGYEQYF. The CDR3 nucleotides are TGTGCCAGTAGGAGGGACGCTAATTCAGGGGGCTACGAGCAGTACTTC.

At least ten counts were recorded for this clone. The V and J genes are TRBV20-1 and TRBJ1-6, with 8 bases that match TRBD1. The V gene end was trimmed by 4 bases and the J gene end by 8 bases; junction bases not matched to a gene: 13. Germline V gene lookup returns CDR1 DFQATT and CDR2 SNEGSKA (reference sequence). This CDR3 has 16 residues. CDR3 sequence (DNA): TGCAGTGCTACCGGGACAGGACCCATCTTGTATTCACCCCTCCACTTT. Translation gives CSATGTGPILYSPLHF.

In this sample, this clone is medium-sized (0.01 to 0.1%). V gene TRBV6-1 combines with J gene TRBJ1-1, with TRBD1 matching over 7 bases. The CDR3 contains 14 residues. V dropped 5 bases and J dropped 5; count of bases not matched to a gene: 8. Looked up from germline, CDR1 is MNHNS and CDR2 is SASEGT. The CDR3 nucleotides read TGTGCCAGCAGTAAACAGGGGCGGGGGACTGAAGCTTTCTTT. It encodes CASSKQGRGTEAFF.

V and J are TRBV5-1 and TRBJ1-3; D not resolved. CDR3 length: 13 residues. Germline V CDR1 and CDR2: SGHRS, YFSETQ. The V and J ends lost 1 base and 5 bases respectively, with 7 bases between them. DNA for the CDR3: TGCGCCAGCAGCTTGTCGCCAAGAAACACCATATATTTT. Translated, it gives CASSLSPRNTIYF.

Comment on this clone: This may come from a read error, since a much larger clone is one base off. This sequence joins TRBV9 and TRBJ1-3; D remains ambiguous. Germline V gives CDR1 SGDLS, CDR2 YYNGEE. The CDR3 covers 13 residues. The CDR3 DNA reads TGTGCCAGCAGCGTATCCTCTGTAAACACCATATATTTT. It encodes CASSVSSVNTIYF.

The V call is TRBV19, the J call TRBJ1-5; 11 bases match TRBD1. CDR3 length: 16 amino acids. The junction had 11 bases not matched to a gene; V was cut back by 6 bases and J by 7 bases. CDR1 LNHDA and CDR2 SQIVND come from the germline V gene (reference sequence). This CDR3 is CASRVVGQGAVQPQHF. CDR3 sequence (DNA): TGTGCCAGTAGGGTTGTCGGACAGGGGGCCGTGCAGCCCCAGCATTTT.

This clone was observed at least ten times. J is TRBJ1-4 and V is TRBV20-1; no clear D gene. This CDR3 region has 13 residues. CDR1 and CDR2 from the germline V gene are DFQATT and SNEGSKA (reference sequence). V gave up 3 bases and J gave up 8 bases, with 13 bases separating them. This CDR3 is CSARRQDIEKLFF. CDR3 coding DNA: TGCAGTGCTAGGCGGCAGGATATCGAAAAACTGTTTTTT.

The table lists this clone with a few counts. Other DNA sequences from this sample encode an identical CDR3 as well. The chain recombines TRBV6-1 with TRBJ1-1; D not resolved. V lost 9 bases, J lost 4 bases, and 9 bases lay in between. Looked up from germline, CDR1 is MNHNS and CDR2 is SASEGT. CDR3 length: 11 amino acids. The CDR3 nucleotides are TGTGCCAGTGTAACCGCCACTGAAGCTTTCTTT. It specifies CASVTATEAFF.

There are many counts of this clone. The genes are TRBV5-1 and TRBJ2-1, with TRBD2 matching over 9 bases. Germline V gene data show CDR1 as SGHRS and CDR2 as YFSETQ. Losses at the gene ends were 4 bases for V and 2 bases for J; bases not matched to a gene: 7. The CDR3 contains 16 residues. CDR3 region: CASSTILAGTYNEQFF. The DNA for the CDR3 is TGCGCCAGCAGCACTATTCTAGCGGGAACCTACAATGAGCAGTTCTTC.

V usage is TRBV20-1 and J usage is TRBJ2-1; 10 nucleotides agree with TRBD2. The V segment lost 8 bases and the J segment 6 bases; nucleotides outside the gene matches: 13. Per germline, CDR1 DFQATT and CDR2 SNEGSKA (reference sequence). The CDR3 is 15 amino acids. CDR3 nucleotide sequence: TGCAGTTTCCCTGCGGCTAGCGGGAGTACCAATGAGCAGTTCTTC. It codes for CSFPAASGSTNEQFF.

This clone is labeled medium-sized. This chain links TRBV11-2 with TRBJ2-7; tentatively, D is TRBD1 or TRBD2 (5 bases each). V was clipped by 1 base and J by 6 bases, with 16 bases between them. CDR3 length equals 15 residues. Germline CDR1 is SGHAT and CDR2 is FQNNGV. Here the CDR3 reads CASSLGRVITSEQYF. The DNA for the CDR3 is TGTGCCAGCAGCTTAGGCAGGGTAATAACTAGCGAGCAGTACTTC.

This clone has at least ten counts. The V gene is TRBV7-9, the J gene TRBJ1-1, with TRBD1 matching 9 bases. The CDR3 extends over 15 amino acids. Germline CDR1 is SEHNR and CDR2 is FQNEAQ (reference sequence). V lost 4 bases to trimming and J lost 2 bases; unmatched junction nucleotides: 5. This CDR3 is CASSSMGQGNTEAFF. CDR3 coding DNA: TGTGCCAGCAGCTCAATGGGACAGGGCAACACTGAAGCTTTCTTT.

This clone appeared many times. V gene TRBV27 combines with J gene TRBJ1-1; 7 bases line up with TRBD1. Trimming removed 2 bases from V and 3 bases from J; junction bases left unmatched: 6. The CDR3 consists of 15 residues. Germline V gives CDR1 MNHEY, CDR2 SMNVEV (reference sequence). This chain's CDR3 is CASSLSDRVDTEAFF. In DNA, the CDR3 is TGTGCCAGCAGTTTAAGCGACAGGGTCGACACTGAAGCTTTCTTT.

The chain employs TRBV11-2 and TRBJ2-7; 7 bases are shared with TRBD1. The junction had 5 bases not matched to a gene; V was cut back by 6 bases and J by 6 bases. Germline CDR1 reads SGHAT; CDR2 reads FQNNGV. This CDR3 contains 12 residues. In nucleotides, the CDR3 is TGTGCCAGCAGAAAGACAGGGTCCGAGCAGTACTTC. It specifies CASRKTGSEQYF.